This T cell receptor (beta chain) appears in the sequencing data of a study of T-cell memory formation after mild COVID-19. Study-wide context: TCR clusters were mostly donor specific.

About this clonotype itself: Its cognate antigen is unknown.

The TCR alpha and TCR beta cDNA libraries, bearing sample barcodes and UMIs, were generated by 5'RACE using constant-segment primers. TCRdb re-analysed the 5' RACE reads in MiXCR, keeping a single row per CDR3 protein. The repertoire holds hundreds of thousands of distinct CDR3 sequences, with roughly 22% as singletons. This CDR3 is 13 amino acids long. V lost 7 bases and J lost 4; bases outside the gene matches: 5. The germline CDR1 and CDR2 sequences are SQVTM and ANQGSEA. Broader study findings: The main location of contracting CD4+ clones was CM and EM, and that of contracting CD8+ clones was EMRA. For second-wave clones that peaked at day 37, SARS-CoV-2 specificity went unverified.

This TCR was sampled from an adult woman who had mild COVID-19 (a few samples of this study predate the infection). Cell type and time point are not known. Sequencing used PBMCs or a T cell subset sorted from them (not recorded which). The chain is built from TRBV29-1 and TRBJ1-4; 8 bases are shared with TRBD1. CDR3 residues: CSGSDRDNEKLFF. CDR3 DNA sequence: TGCAGCGGGTCGGACAGGGATAATGAAAAACTGTTTTTT.